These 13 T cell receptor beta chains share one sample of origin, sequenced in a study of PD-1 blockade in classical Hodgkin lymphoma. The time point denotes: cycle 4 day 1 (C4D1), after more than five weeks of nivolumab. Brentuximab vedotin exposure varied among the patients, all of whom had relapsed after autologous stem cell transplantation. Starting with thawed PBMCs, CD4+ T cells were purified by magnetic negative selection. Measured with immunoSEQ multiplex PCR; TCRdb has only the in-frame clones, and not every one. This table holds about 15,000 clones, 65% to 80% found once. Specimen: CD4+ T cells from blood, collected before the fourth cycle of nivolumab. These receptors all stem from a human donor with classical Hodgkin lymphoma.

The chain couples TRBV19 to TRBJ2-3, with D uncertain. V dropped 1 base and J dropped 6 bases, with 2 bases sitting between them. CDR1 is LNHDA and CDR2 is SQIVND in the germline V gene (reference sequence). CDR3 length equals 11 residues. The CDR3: CASSIGDTQYF. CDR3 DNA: TGTGCCAGTAGTATAGGTGATACGCAGTATTTT. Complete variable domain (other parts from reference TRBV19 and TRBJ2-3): DGGITQSPKYLFRKEGQNVTLSCEQNLNHDAMYWYRQDPGQGLRLIYYSQIVNDFQKGDIAEGYSVSREKKESFPLTVTSAQKNPTAFYLCASSIGDTQYFGPGTRLTVL.

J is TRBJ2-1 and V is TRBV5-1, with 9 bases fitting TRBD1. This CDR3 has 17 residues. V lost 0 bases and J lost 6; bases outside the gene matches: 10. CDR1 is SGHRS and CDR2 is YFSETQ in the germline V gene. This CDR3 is CASSLAAGQGRGNEQFF. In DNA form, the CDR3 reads TGCGCCAGCAGCTTGGCCGCGGGACAGGGTAGAGGCAATGAGCAGTTCTTC.

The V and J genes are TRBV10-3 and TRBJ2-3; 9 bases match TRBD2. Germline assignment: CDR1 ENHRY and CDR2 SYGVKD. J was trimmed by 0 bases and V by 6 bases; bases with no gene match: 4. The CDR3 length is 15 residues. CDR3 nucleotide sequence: TGTGCCATCAGCCCTGGACTAGCGAGCACAGATACGCAGTATTTT. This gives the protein CAISPGLASTDTQYF.

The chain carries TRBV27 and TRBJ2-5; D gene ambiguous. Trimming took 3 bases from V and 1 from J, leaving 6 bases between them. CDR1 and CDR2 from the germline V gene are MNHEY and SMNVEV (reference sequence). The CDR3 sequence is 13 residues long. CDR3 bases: TGTGCCAGCAGTTTTGTCAGCCAAGAGACCCAGTACTTC. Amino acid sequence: CASSFVSQETQYF.

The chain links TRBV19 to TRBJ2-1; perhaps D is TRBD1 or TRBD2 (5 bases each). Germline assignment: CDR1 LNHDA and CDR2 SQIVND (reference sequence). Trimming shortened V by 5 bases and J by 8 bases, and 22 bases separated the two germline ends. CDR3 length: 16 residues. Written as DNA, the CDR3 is TGTGCCAGTAGTGCCTGGGGGTCCCCAGAGGGAGATGAGCAGTTCTTC. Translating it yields CASSAWGSPEGDEQFF.

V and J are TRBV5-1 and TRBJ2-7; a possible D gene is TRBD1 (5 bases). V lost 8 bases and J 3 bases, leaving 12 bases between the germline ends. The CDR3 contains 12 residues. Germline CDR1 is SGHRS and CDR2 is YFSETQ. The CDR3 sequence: CARQGFNYEQYF. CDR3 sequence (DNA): TGCGCCAGGCAGGGCTTTAACTACGAGCAGTACTTC.

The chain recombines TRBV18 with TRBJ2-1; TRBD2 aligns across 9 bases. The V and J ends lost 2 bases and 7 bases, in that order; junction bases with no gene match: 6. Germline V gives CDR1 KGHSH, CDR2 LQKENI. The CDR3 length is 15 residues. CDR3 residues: CASSPEGLAVNEQFF. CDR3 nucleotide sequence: TGTGCCAGCTCACCAGAGGGACTAGCTGTGAATGAGCAGTTCTTC. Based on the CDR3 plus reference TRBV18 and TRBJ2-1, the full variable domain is NAGVMQNPRHLVRRRGQEARLRCSPMKGHSHVYWYRQLPEEGLKFMVYLQKENIIDESGMPKERFSAEFPKEGPSILRIQQVVRGDSAAYFCASSPEGLAVNEQFFGPGTRLTVL.

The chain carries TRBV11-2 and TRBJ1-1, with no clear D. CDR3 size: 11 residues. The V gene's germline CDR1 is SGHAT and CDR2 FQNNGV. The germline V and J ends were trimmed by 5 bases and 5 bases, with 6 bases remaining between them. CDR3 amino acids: CASSLRTEAFF. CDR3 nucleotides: TGTGCCAGCAGCCTCCGGACTGAAGCTTTCTTT.

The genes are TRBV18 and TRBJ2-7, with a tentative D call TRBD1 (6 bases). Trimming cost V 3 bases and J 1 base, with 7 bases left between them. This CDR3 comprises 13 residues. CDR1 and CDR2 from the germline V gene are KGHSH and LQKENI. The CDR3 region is CASSPQGSYEQYF. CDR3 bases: TGTGCCAGCTCACCGCAGGGGTCCTACGAGCAGTACTTC.

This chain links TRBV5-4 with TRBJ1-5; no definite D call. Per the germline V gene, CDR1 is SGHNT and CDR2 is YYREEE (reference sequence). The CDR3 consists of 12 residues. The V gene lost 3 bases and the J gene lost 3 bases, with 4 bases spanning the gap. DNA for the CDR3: TGTGCCAGCAGCTCGCCCAATCAGCCCCAGCATTTT. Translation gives CASSSPNQPQHF.

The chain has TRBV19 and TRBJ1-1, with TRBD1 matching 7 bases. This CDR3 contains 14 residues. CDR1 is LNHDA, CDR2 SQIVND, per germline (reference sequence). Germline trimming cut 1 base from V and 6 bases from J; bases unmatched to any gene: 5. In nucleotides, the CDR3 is TGTGCCAGTAGTATAGGACAGGGTAGTGCTGAAGCTTTCTTT. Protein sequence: CASSIGQGSAEAFF.

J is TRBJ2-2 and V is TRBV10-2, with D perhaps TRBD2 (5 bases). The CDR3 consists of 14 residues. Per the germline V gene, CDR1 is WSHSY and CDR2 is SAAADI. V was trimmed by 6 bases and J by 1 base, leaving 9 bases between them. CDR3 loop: CASSWTGNTGELFF. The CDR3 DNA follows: TGCGCCAGCAGCTGGACTGGGAACACCGGGGAGCTGTTTTTT.

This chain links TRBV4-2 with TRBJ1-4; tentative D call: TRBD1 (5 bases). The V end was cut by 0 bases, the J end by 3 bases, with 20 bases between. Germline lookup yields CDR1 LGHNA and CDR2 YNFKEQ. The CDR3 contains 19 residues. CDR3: CASSQDSLLRPQANEKLFF. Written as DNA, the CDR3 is TGTGCCAGCAGCCAAGATTCTCTTCTTCGTCCACAGGCTAATGAAAAACTGTTTTTT.